Each of the 29 T cell receptor beta chains below was sequenced from the same sample in a study of blood T cell repertoires in COVID-19. Produced via immunoSEQ multiplex PCR; TCRdb's table is partial and in-frame only. This table holds about 70,000 clones, approximately 83% found once. Sequenced input: peripheral blood. These receptor sequences come from a middle-aged man with COVID-19, enrolled during active disease.

This chain joins TRBV28 and TRBJ2-7; 9 bases match TRBD2. The CDR3 has 13 amino acids. Germline CDR1 reads MDHEN; CDR2 reads SYDVKM. V lost 8 bases and J lost 4; bases outside the gene matches: 6. DNA for the CDR3: TGTGCCAGCTCAGCGACTAGCGGATACGAGCAGTACTTC. This encodes CASSATSGYEQYF. Looking up the rest from reference TRBV28 and TRBJ2-7 gives the full variable domain: DVKVTQSSRYLVKRTGEKVFLECVQDMDHENMFWYRQDPGLGLRLIYFSYDVKMKEKGDIPEGYSVSREKKERFSLILESASTNQTSMYLCASSATSGYEQYFGPGTRLTVT.

The chain uses TRBV19 and TRBJ2-7, with 12 bases lining up with TRBD1. This CDR3 comprises 15 residues. Germline V gives CDR1 LNHDA, CDR2 SQIVND (reference sequence). V was clipped by 7 bases and J by 4 bases; unmatched bases: 8. This CDR3 is CASMGGQGAGYEQYF. CDR3 DNA sequence: TGTGCCAGTATGGGGGGACAGGGGGCCGGTTACGAGCAGTACTTC. Full variable domain (remainder filled in from reference TRBV19 and TRBJ2-7): DGGITQSPKYLFRKEGQNVTLSCEQNLNHDAMYWYRQDPGQGLRLIYYSQIVNDFQKGDIAEGYSVSREKKESFPLTVTSAQKNPTAFYLCASMGGQGAGYEQYFGPGTRLTVT.

The rearrangement joins TRBV6-5 to TRBJ2-7, with 7 bases that match TRBD1. Germline V gene sequence: CDR1 MNHEY, CDR2 SVGAGI. This CDR3 comprises 14 residues. After removal of 5 bases from V and 2 bases from J, the junction contained 6 bases not matched to a gene. The CDR3 nucleotides are TGTGCCAGCAGTAGACGACAGGGTCCCTACGAGCAGTACTTC. This translates into CASSRRQGPYEQYF.

J is TRBJ2-3 and V is TRBV24-1, with 11 bases lining up with TRBD2. The J segment lost 0 bases and the V segment lost 7 bases, leaving 5 bases of the junction unmatched. The length of the CDR3 is 16 residues. Germline-derived CDR1 and CDR2 are KGHDR and SFDVKD. The CDR3 protein is CATRGGTSGSTDTQYF. The CDR3 region has the DNA TGTGCCACCAGGGGGGGGACTAGCGGAAGCACAGATACGCAGTATTTT.

The chain is built from TRBV10-3 and TRBJ2-1, with TRBD1 matching over 7 bases. There are 14 residues in the CDR3. Germline CDR1 reads ENHRY; CDR2 reads SYGVKD. After removal of 6 bases from V and 8 bases from J, the junction contained 10 bases not matched to a gene. In DNA form, the CDR3 reads TGTGCCATCAGGGACGACAGGGTCTGGGATGAGCAGTTCTTC. It is translated as CAIRDDRVWDEQFF.

The chain links TRBV5-1 to TRBJ2-5; 8 bases align to TRBD1. Losses at the gene ends were 2 bases for V and 5 bases for J; bases not matched to a gene: 5. The CDR3 totals 14 residues. Germline V lookup: CDR1 SGHRS, CDR2 YFSETQ. The CDR3 is CASSFGQGWETQYF. CDR3 DNA sequence: TGCGCCAGCAGCTTCGGACAGGGCTGGGAGACCCAGTACTTC. Supplemented by reference TRBV5-1 and TRBJ2-5, the full variable domain reads KAGVTQTPRYLIKTRGQQVTLSCSPISGHRSVSWYQQTPGQGLQFLFEYFSETQRNKGNFPGRFSGRQFSNSRSEMNVSTLELGDSALYLCASSFGQGWETQYFGPGTRLLVL.

The V and J genes are TRBV6-1 and TRBJ1-5; D perhaps matches TRBD1 (5 bases). Germline V gene data show CDR1 as MNHNS and CDR2 as SASEGT. The V gene lost 2 bases and the J gene lost 4 bases, with 12 bases spanning the gap. This CDR3 comprises 15 residues. The CDR3 coding sequence is TGTGCCAGCAGTGAAATGGGGCTTCAAAATCAGCCCCAGCATTTT. Residues: CASSEMGLQNQPQHF.

With regard to this clone: The sample has other DNA sequences that encode this CDR3 too. The V and J genes are TRBV5-1 and TRBJ1-1, with 8 bases matching TRBD1. The CDR3 has 14 amino acids. J lost 3 bases, V lost 3 bases, and 4 bases had no gene match. Looked up from germline, CDR1 is SGHRS and CDR2 is YFSETQ. The CDR3 sequence is CASSSGQGDTEAFF. CDR3 coding DNA: TGCGCCAGCAGCTCCGGACAGGGAGACACTGAAGCTTTCTTT. The full variable domain, with the rest looked up from reference TRBV5-1 and TRBJ1-1, is KAGVTQTPRYLIKTRGQQVTLSCSPISGHRSVSWYQQTPGQGLQFLFEYFSETQRNKGNFPGRFSGRQFSNSRSEMNVSTLELGDSALYLCASSSGQGDTEAFFGQGTRLTVV.

This clone was recorded only once. The rearrangement uses TRBV18 and TRBJ2-1; no clear D. The length of the CDR3 is 14 residues. From germline, CDR1 is KGHSH and CDR2 LQKENI. Trimming shortened V by 2 bases and J by 5 bases, and 10 bases separated the two germline ends. This CDR3 reads CASSPWRPNNEQFF. In DNA, the CDR3 is TGTGCCAGCTCACCATGGCGGCCAAACAATGAGCAGTTCTTC.

This chain connects TRBV18 to TRBJ2-2; 7 bases are shared with TRBD1. The CDR3 is 16 residues long. Germline CDR1 is KGHSH and CDR2 is LQKENI. The trim removed 1 base at V and 11 bases at J, leaving 13 bases unmatched. The CDR3 is CASSPRMDRTLGELFF. Here the CDR3 DNA reads TGTGCCAGCTCACCACGGATGGACAGGACCCTGGGTGAGCTGTTTTTT.

This sequence joins TRBV13 and TRBJ1-2; D might be TRBD1 (6 bases). This CDR3 has 12 amino acids. The V gene's germline CDR1 is PRHDT and CDR2 FYEKMQ (reference sequence). The V end was cut by 4 bases, the J end by 5 bases, with 8 bases between. The CDR3 region is CASSSGQYGYTF. The CDR3, as DNA: TGTGCCAGCAGCTCTGGACAGTATGGCTACACCTTC.

The genes are TRBV30 and TRBJ1-3; D is undetermined. Looked up from germline, CDR1 is GTSNPN and CDR2 is SVGIG (reference sequence). The CDR3 has 14 residues. V was pared by 2 bases and J by 4 bases, with 12 bases between. In nucleotides, the CDR3 is TGTGCCTGGAGTCGATCCCTCGGGGGAAACACCATATATTTT. Amino acid sequence: CAWSRSLGGNTIYF.

The chain couples TRBV29-1 to TRBJ2-3; D ambiguous. Germline CDR1 reads SQVTM; CDR2 reads ANQGSEA. V was shortened by 6 bases and J by 4 bases, with 5 bases between the two germline ends. The CDR3 length is 10 residues. The CDR3 loop is CSVQSDTQYF. DNA for the CDR3: TGCAGCGTGCAGTCAGATACGCAGTATTTT.

This chain connects TRBV6-5 to TRBJ1-2; a possible D gene is TRBD1 (6 bases). V was pared by 7 bases and J by 8 bases, with 17 bases between. Germline V CDR1 and CDR2: MNHEY, SVGAGI. The CDR3 is 13 residues long. The chain's CDR3 is CASTTGGRKGYTF. The DNA of the CDR3 is TGTGCCAGCACCACCGGGGGGCGTAAGGGCTACACCTTC.

The chain recombines TRBV5-6 with TRBJ2-3, with a weak D call TRBD2 (6 bases). CDR3 size: 14 residues. Trimming stripped 3 bases from V and 2 bases from J, with 10 bases between. Germline V gene lookup returns CDR1 SGHDT and CDR2 YYEEEE. The CDR3 region has the DNA TGTGCCAGCAGCTCTGGGACTTCCACAGATACGCAGTATTTT. Amino acids: CASSSGTSTDTQYF. The complete variable domain, with remaining parts taken from reference TRBV5-6 and TRBJ2-3, reads DAGVTQSPTHLIKTRGQQVTLRCSPKSGHDTVSWYQQALGQGPQFIFQYYEEEERQRGNFPDRFSGHQFPNYSSELNVNALLLGDSALYLCASSSGTSTDTQYFGPGTRLTVL.

The rearrangement joins TRBV5-6 to TRBJ2-5; D is perhaps TRBD2 (6 bases). Germline V CDR1 and CDR2: SGHDT, YYEEEE. The ends were cut back, 0 bases at V and 1 base at J, with 7 bases in the middle. The CDR3 consists of 14 residues. The CDR3 sequence is CASSLGGVQETQYF. In nucleotides, the CDR3 is TGTGCCAGCAGCTTGGGGGGGGTCCAAGAGACCCAGTACTTC.

V gene TRBV30 combines with J gene TRBJ1-4; 7 nucleotides line up with TRBD1. V shed 3 bases and J 8 bases; nucleotides not matched to a gene: 6. The CDR3 consists of 13 residues. The V gene's germline CDR1 is GTSNPN and CDR2 SVGIG (reference sequence). Here the CDR3 DNA reads TGTGCCTGGAGAACCCAGGGGGAAGAAAAACTGTTTTTT. Amino acids: CAWRTQGEEKLFF.

This clone was recorded a few times. V is TRBV6-1 and J is TRBJ2-2; the match to TRBD2 covers 12 bases. The length of the CDR3 is 19 residues. Germline CDR1 is MNHNS and CDR2 is SASEGT. V dropped 4 bases and J dropped 4; count of bases not matched to a gene: 13. As DNA, the CDR3 is TGTGCCAGCAGTGTGCATCATTGGGGACTAGCGGGTTTCACCGGGGAGCTGTTTTTT. Protein sequence: CASSVHHWGLAGFTGELFF.

On this clone: One end of the junction is discordant with germline, which a read error may explain. V gene TRBV10-3 combines with J gene TRBJ1-1; 7 nucleotides agree with TRBD1. This CDR3 is 14 amino acids long. CDR1 ENHRY and CDR2 SYGVKD come from the germline V gene. The CDR3 sequence is CAISRTGLNTEAFF. The CDR3 bases are TGTGCCATCTCCCGGACAGGCCTGAATACTGAAGCTTTCTTT.

V gene TRBV13 combines with J gene TRBJ2-3; 8 bases match TRBD2. CDR3 length: 16 amino acids. CDR1 and CDR2 (germline): PRHDT, FYEKMQ (reference sequence). The junction had 9 bases not matched to a gene; V was cut back by 3 bases and J by 4 bases. DNA for the CDR3: TGTGCCAGCAGCTTGGAAGGTCGGGGGGGAGCAGATACGCAGTATTTT. Translating gives CASSLEGRGGADTQYF.

This CDR3 is CASSYSDSPTYEQYF. In DNA form, the CDR3 reads TGTGCCAGCAGTTACTCGGACAGTCCCACCTACGAGCAGTACTTC. The chain is built from TRBV6-5 and TRBJ2-7, with D possibly TRBD1 on 6 matching bases. The CDR3 is 15 residues long. Trimming left V 0 bases short and J 2 bases short, with 11 bases between. CDR1 is MNHEY, CDR2 SVGAGI, per germline.

The chain couples TRBV6-5 to TRBJ1-4; no clear D gene. CDR3 size: 10 residues. CDR1 and CDR2 (germline): MNHEY, SVGAGI. V lost 5 bases and J 10 bases, leaving 5 bases between the germline ends. CDR3 region: CASSLAKLFF. The CDR3 DNA follows: TGTGCCAGCAGTCTGGCAAAACTGTTTTTT.

The chain is built from TRBV25-1 and TRBJ2-3, with D unresolved. Germline-derived CDR1 and CDR2 are MGHDK and SYGVNS. The CDR3 contains 14 residues. Trimming shortened V by 3 bases and J by 3 bases, and 10 bases separated the two germline ends. CDR3 sequence reads: CASSDPRRTDTQYF. In nucleotides, the CDR3 is TGTGCCAGCAGTGATCCCCGGAGAACAGATACGCAGTATTTT.

The chain couples TRBV5-1 to TRBJ2-4; 10 nucleotides line up with TRBD2. With 4 bases clipped from V and 5 bases from J, the junction kept 9 bases outside the gene matches. Germline CDR1 reads SGHRS; CDR2 reads YFSETQ. This CDR3 comprises 16 residues. The CDR3 loop reads CASSVLAGGAENIQYF. The CDR3 nucleotides are TGCGCCAGCAGCGTCTTAGCGGGGGGCGCGGAAAACATTCAGTACTTC. Supplemented by reference TRBV5-1 and TRBJ2-4, the full variable domain reads KAGVTQTPRYLIKTRGQQVTLSCSPISGHRSVSWYQQTPGQGLQFLFEYFSETQRNKGNFPGRFSGRQFSNSRSEMNVSTLELGDSALYLCASSVLAGGAENIQYFGAGTRLSVL.

The J gene is TRBJ1-4, the V gene TRBV3-1 (or the pseudogene TRBV3-2); TRBD1 matches at 7 bases. The CDR3 runs to 15 residues. J lost 6 bases, V lost 4 bases, and 8 bases had no gene match. Germline V lookup: CDR1 LGHDT, CDR2 YNNKEL (reference sequence). Here the CDR3 DNA reads TGTGCCAGCAGCCGGACAGGCGGGGGGGATGAAAAACTGTTTTTT. Residues: CASSRTGGGDEKLFF.

The chain combines TRBV6-5 with TRBJ2-1, with D perhaps TRBD2 (6 bases). This CDR3 comprises 15 residues. V lost 5 bases to trimming and J lost 8 bases, with 19 bases between them. Per germline, CDR1 MNHEY and CDR2 SVGAGI. The CDR3 region is CASSTTRRGGHEQFF. The CDR3 coding sequence is TGTGCCAGCAGTACTACGAGGAGGGGTGGACATGAGCAGTTCTTC.

The CDR3 bases are TGTGCCAGCAGTTTTACAGGGAACTATGGCTACACCTTC. It codes for CASSFTGNYGYTF. J is TRBJ1-2 and V is TRBV12-3 or TRBV12-4; D perhaps matches TRBD1 (6 bases). The CDR3 spans 13 residues. V lost 3 bases and J 2 bases, leaving 7 bases between the germline ends.

This chain uses TRBV5-6 with TRBJ1-1; unclear D gene. Trimming shortened V by 2 bases and J by 0 bases, and 23 bases separated the two germline ends. This CDR3 is 19 amino acids long. Germline lookup yields CDR1 SGHDT and CDR2 YYEEEE. CDR3 in amino acids: CASSLDFGRMLTMNTEAFF. In DNA, the CDR3 is TGTGCCAGCAGCTTAGATTTTGGCAGGATGTTGACGATGAACACTGAAGCTTTCTTT.

The chain couples TRBV2 to TRBJ2-4; 7 nucleotides match TRBD1. CDR1 is SNHLY and CDR2 is FYNNEI in the germline V gene. The CDR3 covers 16 residues. With V trimmed by 6 bases and J by 0 bases, 8 bases remained unmatched. The CDR3 reads CASRPGTALAKNIQYF. The CDR3 region has the DNA TGTGCCAGCAGGCCTGGGACAGCCCTAGCCAAAAACATTCAGTACTTC. The variable domain in full, with the rest retrieved from reference TRBV2 and TRBJ2-4, is EPEVTQTPSHQVTQMGQEVILRCVPISNHLYFYWYRQILGQKVEFLVSFYNNEISEKSEIFDDQFSVERPDGSNFTLKIRSTKLEDSAMYFCASRPGTALAKNIQYFGAGTRLSVL.